The clone carrying this T cell receptor beta chain showed up many times. The antigen remains undetermined. Germline V gene lookup returns CDR1 MNHNS and CDR2 SASEGT. The V gene end was trimmed by 5 bases and the J gene end by 7 bases; junction bases not matched to a gene: 8. The CDR3 has 14 amino acids. The sample belongs to a study of CD8 T cells in ankylosing spondylitis. Broader study findings: From matched ankylosing spondylitis synovial fluid, disease-linked clones were reportedly recovered at significantly enriched levels.

Using quantitative 5'-RACE with molecular barcodes, the authors made TCR beta libraries. TCRdb independently ran MiXCR on the 5' RACE reads; one entry per CDR3 protein. The sample shows 200,000 to 250,000 distinct CDR3 sequences, about 10% of them seen only once. The sequenced sample consisted of blood, either unsorted or a sorted T cell fraction (not recorded which). This receptor was identified in a male donor with ankylosing spondylitis or in good health (not recorded which). The chain employs TRBV6-1 and TRBJ1-5; 7 nucleotides line up with TRBD1. The CDR3 DNA follows: TGTGCCAGCAGTCCGGGAGAGGGGGCCCAGCCCCAGCATTTT. As protein: CASSPGEGAQPQHF.